A selection of T cell receptor beta chains follows, all from one sample in a study of CD8 T cell repertoires and HIV-1 epitope variants. Data came from immunoSEQ multiplex PCR; TCRdb stores just in-frame clones and leaves some out. This sample has about 95,000 clones; roughly four fifths occur once, and the top ten carry around 25%. Material for sequencing was uncultured baseline CD8+ T cells from peripheral blood mononuclear cells (PBMCs). These receptors all stem from a male donor with HIV. CDR3s include the opening cysteine and the closing phenylalanine or tryptophan. The D gene is left open where the match is weak. A clone size is listed for some rows: how often the clone was seen (once, few, many), or a class if it is expanded.

>TRBJ1-3|TRBV4-2|NA|NA
TGTGCCAGCAGCAAAGAGGAGAGTGGAGCTGGAAACACCATATATTTT
CASSKEESGAGNTIYF
>TRBJ1-2|TRBV10-3|NA|NA
TGTGCCATCAGTGAGTCGGACGGAAGCTATGGCTACACCTTC
CAISESDGSYGYTF
>TRBJ2-3|TRBV28|NA|TRBD2
TGTGCCAGCAGTTCTTATAGCGGGCCCTCACGGGATACGCAGTATTTT
CASSSYSGPSRDTQYF
>TRBJ1-1|TRBV27|once|NA
TGTGCCAGCAGTTTGGCGGGGATAGACATGAACACTGAAGCTTTCTTT
CASSLAGIDMNTEAFF
>TRBJ2-1|TRBV7-6|NA|NA
TGTGCCAGCAGCTTGTTAGCGGTCTCCTACAATGAGCAGTTCTTC
CASSLLAVSYNEQFF
>TRBJ2-2|TRBV18|NA|NA
TGTGCCAGCTCACCACGGCAGGGAAGCGCTACCGGGGAGCTGTTTTTT
CASSPRQGSATGELFF
>TRBJ2-7|TRBV4-2|few|NA
TGTGCCAGCAGCCAAGATGGGTCTGCGACGACCCTCGAGCAGTACTTC
CASSQDGSATTLEQYF
>TRBJ2-1|TRBV19|NA|NA
TGTGCCAGTAGTCCAACAGCGTTGAGCTCCTACAATGAGCAGTTCTTC
CASSPTALSSYNEQFF
>TRBJ1-2|TRBV28|NA|NA
TGTGCCAGCAGTATTGGGACGGGAAGGTATGGCTACACCTTC
CASSIGTGRYGYTF
>TRBJ1-2|TRBV5-6|NA|TRBD1
TGTGCCAGCAGCGAATGGGTTCGGACAGGGGCTTTTGACTATGGCTACACCTTC
CASSEWVRTGAFDYGYTF
>TRBJ1-5|TRBV7-2|few|NA
TGTGCCAGCAGCTTAAGGGTGAGCGACGGCAATCAGCCCCAGCATTTT
CASSLRVSDGNQPQHF
>TRBJ2-3|TRBV9|NA|NA
TGTGCCAGCACTCCAGCTGGGAGGAGGCCCACCGATACGCAGTATTTT
CASTPAGRRPTDTQYF
>TRBJ2-7|TRBV28|NA|NA
TGTGCCAGCAGTTTAAAAGCTAAGGGGCCCTACGAGCAGTACTTC
CASSLKAKGPYEQYF
>TRBJ1-4|TRBV7-2|once|TRBD1
TGTGCCAGCAGCCCCGGGACAGGTGTTGATGAAAAACTGTTTTTT
CASSPGTGVDEKLFF
>TRBJ2-3|TRBV11-2|NA|TRBD2
TGTGCCAGCAGCTCCTTAGGGGCGGGAGCCACAGATACGCAGTATTTT
CASSSLGAGATDTQYF
>TRBJ2-3|TRBV5-1|NA|NA
TGCGCCAGCAGTACAACAGGGCGTGTAGATACGCAGTATTTT
CASSTTGRVDTQYF
>TRBJ2-4|TRBV5-6|many|TRBD2
TGTGCCAGCAGCCTGGGACTATTAAACATTCAGTACTTC
CASSLGLLNIQYF
>TRBJ1-6|TRBV27|NA|NA
TGTGCCAGCAGTTCCGACAGGTCCTATTCACCCCTCCACTTT
CASSSDRSYSPLHF
>TRBJ2-3|TRBV6-4|NA|TRBD2
TGTGCCAGCAGCCCTACTAGCGGGGGGGCTAGAGATACGCAGTATTTT
CASSPTSGGARDTQYF
>TRBJ2-7|TRBV18|NA|TRBD1
TGTGCCAGCTCACCAACTCAGGTCCAAACAGGGGGGGAGCAGTACTTC
CASSPTQVQTGGEQYF
>TRBJ2-5|TRBV7-9|few|TRBD2
TGTGCCAGCAGCTTGAGCGGGGCTGCCCAAGAGACCCAGTACTTC
CASSLSGAAQETQYF
>TRBJ1-5|TRBV5-1|NA|NA
TGCGCCAGCAGCTTGGGCGGGGATAGCAATCAGCCCCAGCATTTT
CASSLGGDSNQPQHF
>TRBJ2-1|TRBV6-1|NA|NA
TGTGCAACCAATGAGCAGTTCTTC
CATNEQFF
>TRBJ2-7|TRBV5-1|NA|TRBD2
TGCGCCAGCAGCGCTCCTCGGGGAGAAGCGGGGGTGAGCTACTCCTACGAGCAGTACTTC
CASSAPRGEAGVSYSYEQYF
>TRBJ2-3|TRBV18|NA|NA
TGTGCCAGCTCGCAAGACTGGCATATCACAGATACGCAGTATTTT
CASSQDWHITDTQYF
>TRBJ1-3|TRBV5-4|NA|NA
TGTGCCAGCAGCTTGGTGGGTGGAAACACCATATATTTT
CASSLVGGNTIYF
>TRBJ2-3|TRBV18|NA|TRBD2
TGTGCCAGCTCACCCTCGGGGGAGCGGGGTACGCAGTATTTT
CASSPSGERGTQYF
>TRBJ2-1|TRBV7-2|NA|NA
TGTGCCAGCAGCTTCGGGGGCTGGAAGAATGAGCAGTTCTTC
CASSFGGWKNEQFF
>TRBJ1-6|TRBV4-2|few|NA
TGTGCCAGCAGCCAAGACCTCAACTCCTATAATTCACCCCTCCACTTT
CASSQDLNSYNSPLHF
>TRBJ2-7|TRBV18|NA|NA
TGTGCCAGCTCACCCTCTGCCGGGGGCTCCTACGAGCAGTACTTC
CASSPSAGGSYEQYF
>TRBJ1-1|TRBV25-1|few|NA
TGTGCCAGCACCATCGGCGGGGCCACTGAAGCTTTCTTT
CASTIGGATEAFF
>TRBJ2-7|TRBV5-1|NA|NA
TGCGCCAGCAGCTTGGAATCGGGGAAGACCTACGAGCAGTACTTC
CASSLESGKTYEQYF
>TRBJ1-1|TRBV19|once|NA
TGTGCCAGTAGGAAGGCAACAGGGCCGAACACTGAAGCTTTCTTT
CASRKATGPNTEAFF
>TRBJ1-6|TRBV9|NA|NA
TGTGCCAGCAGCGTAGGTGATGAATCACCCCTCCACTTT
CASSVGDESPLHF
>TRBJ1-6|TRBV19|once|NA
TGTGCCAGTAGCGGGGCAGCACGTTCACCCCTCCACTTT
CASSGAARSPLHF
>TRBJ2-1|TRBV9|NA|TRBD1
TGTGCCAGCAGCAAGAGGGGGCAGGAGCAGTTCTTC
CASSKRGQEQFF
>TRBJ2-1|TRBV5-4|NA|TRBD2
TGTGCCAGCAGCTTCGGTCTAGCGGGAAGAGTGGATGAGCAGTTCTTC
CASSFGLAGRVDEQFF
>TRBJ2-5|TRBV5-4|NA|TRBD2
TGTGCCAGCAGCAGGGCTGCGGAGCGGGGGGGCAGAGAGACCCAGTACTTC
CASSRAAERGGRETQYF
>TRBJ2-1|TRBV10-3|NA|NA
TGTGCCATCAGCCCTGGGACCTCCGACGGTGAGCAGTTCTTC
CAISPGTSDGEQFF
>TRBJ2-7|TRBV5-6|NA|NA
TGTGCCAGCACCGGGACGGCCTACGAGCAGTACTTC
CASTGTAYEQYF
>TRBJ2-5|TRBV18|NA|NA
TGTGCCAGCTCTCTCTCAGGGATTTCGTACCAAGAGACCCAGTACTTC
CASSLSGISYQETQYF
>TRBJ1-1|TRBV6-9|NA|NA
TGTGCCAGCAGTCAAGAGGAACAGGGCGGGAGCATGAACACTGAAGCTTTCTTT
CASSQEEQGGSMNTEAFF
>TRBJ2-7|TRBV5-1|NA|NA
TGCGCCAGCAGCAGGACAGACGACTACGAGCAGTACTTC
CASSRTDDYEQYF
>TRBJ2-2|TRBV7-2|few|TRBD1
TGTGCCAGCAGCTTAGTGGGACAGGGTCAGCTGTTTTTT
CASSLVGQGQLFF
>TRBJ2-1|TRBV23-1|NA|TRBD1
TGCGCCAGCAGTCAACCCGAGACAGGGGACAATGAGCAGTTCTTC
CASSQPETGDNEQFF
>TRBJ2-7|TRBV5-4|NA|NA
TGTGCCAGCAGCTTGGGCACCGACTACGAGCAGTACTTC
CASSLGTDYEQYF
>TRBJ1-1|TRBV5-1|NA|TRBD1
TGCGCCAGCAGCCTCGGGACAGCGTCCCCTGAAGCTTTCTTT
CASSLGTASPEAFF
>TRBJ2-7|TRBV10-3|NA|NA
TGTGCCATCAGTGAGCTAAGATACTACGAGCAGTACTTC
CAISELRYYEQYF
>TRBJ2-3|TRBV7-2|NA|TRBD2
TGTGCCAGCAGCTTCGGGAGGCCCTGGGGCACAGATACGCAGTATTTT
CASSFGRPWGTDTQYF
>TRBJ1-2|TRBV5-4|NA|NA
TGTGCCAGCTTATCGCCGGGACGAGGGCCCGATGGCTACACCTTC
CASLSPGRGPDGYTF
>TRBJ1-2|TRBV7-9|NA|NA
TGTGCCAGCAGCTCTTCGAGAGGGCACTATGGCTACACCTTC
CASSSSRGHYGYTF
>TRBJ1-5|TRBV2|once|NA
TGTGCCAGCACCCCCCGTGGCAGTAGCAATCAGCCCCAGCATTTT
CASTPRGSSNQPQHF
>TRBJ1-4|TRBV19|NA|NA
TGTGCCAGTACCAGGGCCTTCCTTAATGAAAAACTGTTTTTT
CASTRAFLNEKLFF
>TRBJ2-3|TRBV7-9|NA|NA
TGTGCCAGCAGCTCCTTGGGGGATACGCAGTATTTT
CASSSLGDTQYF
>TRBJ2-7|TRBV2|NA|NA
TGTGCCAGCAGTGACCCCACTCCCTACGAGCAGTACTTC
CASSDPTPYEQYF